The 17 T cell receptor beta chains reported below all come from one sample, sequenced in a study of blood T cell repertoires in COVID-19. TCRdb's copy holds only in-frame clones and misses some; the assay was immunoSEQ multiplex PCR. This table has around 110,000 clones, around 80% appearing once. Source material: peripheral blood. These receptors originate from a woman in her 70s with acute or convalescent COVID-19.

The gene calls are TRBV10-3 and TRBJ1-1; no definite D call. CDR3 length: 13 residues. The germline V gene encodes CDR1 ENHRY and CDR2 SYGVKD. Trimming removed 2 bases at V and 7 bases at J, with 11 bases between. Here the CDR3 reads CAISEAGEFEAFF. CDR3 in DNA: TGTGCCATCAGTGAGGCCGGGGAGTTTGAAGCTTTCTTT.

This sequence joins TRBV25-1 and TRBJ2-1; tentative D call: TRBD1 (6 bases). V lost 6 bases, J lost 5 bases, and 14 bases lay in between. The CDR3 totals 14 residues. The germline gives CDR1 MGHDK, CDR2 SYGVNS. CDR3 sequence reads: CASRYRVGHNEQFF. DNA for the CDR3: TGTGCCAGCAGATACAGGGTAGGACACAATGAGCAGTTCTTC.

This clone was seen more than once but under ten times. The gene calls are TRBV19 and TRBJ1-1; possible D gene TRBD1, 6 bases. Germline V gene data show CDR1 as LNHDA and CDR2 as SQIVND (reference sequence). Between the trimmed V and J ends, which lost 0 bases and 4 bases, there was a span of 15 bases. This CDR3 contains 16 residues. The CDR3 nucleotides are TGTGCCAGTAGTATAGATGAAGGAATAGGGGGCACTGAAGCTTTCTTT. It translates to CASSIDEGIGGTEAFF.

The CDR3 DNA sequence: TGTGCCAGCAGTCTGACAGGGAAGGAGGGCTACACCTTC. Protein sequence: CASSLTGKEGYTF. The chain joins TRBV12-3 or TRBV12-4 to TRBJ1-2; 7 nucleotides agree with TRBD1. The CDR3 has 13 amino acids. V gave up 5 bases and J gave up 8 bases; unmatched junction bases: 8.

This chain uses TRBV19 with TRBJ1-4; tentative D call: TRBD1 (6 bases). The V end was cut by 4 bases, the J end by 8 bases, with 14 bases between. CDR1 and CDR2 from the germline V gene are LNHDA and SQIVND (reference sequence). This CDR3 has 14 residues. In DNA form, the CDR3 reads TGTGCCAGTAGTAACCAGGGGCTAGGAGAAAAACTGTTTTTT. This gives the protein CASSNQGLGEKLFF.

As DNA, the CDR3 is TGTGCCAGCAGCCGGGGACAGGGTATCGGGGAGCTGTTTTTT. Translating it yields CASSRGQGIGELFF. The chain is built from TRBV3-1 (or the pseudogene TRBV3-2) and TRBJ2-2; 9 bases are shared with TRBD1. Per germline, CDR1 LGHDT and CDR2 YNNKEL (reference sequence). The CDR3 spans 14 residues. Trimming cost V 4 bases and J 7 bases; bases outside gene matches: 4.

The V call is TRBV4-1, the J call TRBJ1-2, with 9 nucleotides matching TRBD1. With 1 base clipped from V and 7 bases from J, the junction kept 4 bases outside the gene matches. The germline CDR1 and CDR2 sequences are MGHRA and YSYEKL. The CDR3 is 14 amino acids. As DNA, the CDR3 is TGCGCCAGCAGCCAAGGGACAGGGGTTGGTGGCTACACCTTC. Its translation: CASSQGTGVGGYTF.

Written as DNA, the CDR3 is TGTGCCAGCAGCCTCATAGGACAGGGGGAAAGCACCGGGGAGCTGTTTTTT. Amino acid sequence: CASSLIGQGESTGELFF. The V gene is TRBV7-9, the J gene TRBJ2-2; 10 nucleotides line up with TRBD1. V lost 5 bases to trimming and J lost 4 bases; unmatched junction nucleotides: 10. The CDR3 covers 17 residues. Germline-derived CDR1 and CDR2 are SEHNR and FQNEAQ (reference sequence).

This clone was counted a few times. V usage is TRBV3-1 (or the pseudogene TRBV3-2) and J usage is TRBJ2-2, with 7 bases matching TRBD2. CDR3 length: 19 amino acids. After removal of 0 bases from V and 0 bases from J, the junction contained 10 bases not matched to a gene. Germline V gene data show CDR1 as LGHDT and CDR2 as YNNKEL (reference sequence). The CDR3 coding sequence is TGTGCCAGCAGCCAAGATCTTAGGCTAGCGGAGCCGAACACCGGGGAGCTGTTTTTT. This translates into CASSQDLRLAEPNTGELFF.

The chain couples TRBV6-5 to TRBJ1-6; D remains ambiguous. There are 12 residues in the CDR3. Germline V gene lookup returns CDR1 MNHEY and CDR2 SVGAGI. V was cut by 8 bases and J by 10 bases, with 12 bases left in between. CDR3 sequence reads: CASHGEISPLHF. The CDR3 nucleotides are TGTGCCAGCCACGGGGAGATCTCACCCCTCCACTTT.

The genes are TRBV6-6 and TRBJ1-2, with D unclear. Germline values: CDR1 MNHNY, CDR2 SVGAGI (reference sequence). The CDR3 extends over 15 amino acids. The V gene lost 0 bases and the J gene lost 4 bases, with 12 bases spanning the gap. CDR3 protein: CASSYSAATSYGYTF. The CDR3 nucleotides read TGTGCCAGCAGTTACTCAGCAGCTACTAGCTATGGCTACACCTTC.

This clone was seen a few times. V gene TRBV19 combines with J gene TRBJ1-1; D is undetermined. Deletions cut 8 bases from V and 4 bases from J, with 14 bases between. This CDR3 is built from 13 residues. Germline assignment: CDR1 LNHDA and CDR2 SQIVND (reference sequence). DNA of the CDR3: TGTGCCAGTCTTCGGGTGGCTGGCACTGAAGCTTTCTTT. Its protein is CASLRVAGTEAFF. Full variable domain (remainder filled in from reference TRBV19 and TRBJ1-1): DGGITQSPKYLFRKEGQNVTLSCEQNLNHDAMYWYRQDPGQGLRLIYYSQIVNDFQKGDIAEGYSVSREKKESFPLTVTSAQKNPTAFYLCASLRVAGTEAFFGQGTRLTVV.

V usage is TRBV18 and J usage is TRBJ1-6, with D tentatively TRBD1 (6 bases). The CDR3 spans 13 residues. The germline V gene has CDR1 KGHSH and CDR2 LQKENI. V lost 3 bases and J lost 7, with 7 bases in between. CDR3 DNA sequence: TGTGCCAGCTCACCCGGACAGAATTCACCCCTCCACTTT. It codes for CASSPGQNSPLHF.

The CDR3 sequence is CASSQTPQVVSEQYF. The CDR3 coding sequence is TGTGCCAGCAGCCAAACTCCCCAGGTCGTCTCCGAGCAGTACTTC. The chain has TRBV3-1 (or the pseudogene TRBV3-2) and TRBJ2-7; the D is unclear. The germline V gene has CDR1 LGHDT and CDR2 YNNKEL (reference sequence). V lost 2 bases and J lost 6, with 17 bases in between. The CDR3 has 15 residues.

The chain has TRBV3-1 (or the pseudogene TRBV3-2) and TRBJ2-5; TRBD1 agrees at 10 bases. Losses at the gene ends were 3 bases for V and 6 bases for J; bases not matched to a gene: 7. The length of the CDR3 is 15 residues. Germline CDR1 and CDR2: LGHDT and YNNKEL (reference sequence). The CDR3 DNA is TGTGCCAGCAGCCACTTGACAGGGGGCGCAAAGACCCAGTACTTC. Its translation: CASSHLTGGAKTQYF.

The rearrangement links TRBV6-5 to TRBJ1-3; D ambiguous. The CDR3 is made up of 15 amino acids. V was clipped by 0 bases and J by 0 bases, with 6 bases between them. Germline CDR1 MNHEY, CDR2 SVGAGI. The CDR3 sequence is CASSYSTDSGNTIYF. Here the CDR3 DNA reads TGTGCCAGCAGTTACTCAACAGACTCTGGAAACACCATATATTTT.

The V and J genes are TRBV27 and TRBJ1-1; 8 bases agree with TRBD1. J lost 7 bases, V lost 7 bases, and 11 bases had no gene match. Per the germline V gene, CDR1 is MNHEY and CDR2 is SMNVEV (reference sequence). The CDR3 is 14 amino acids. The CDR3 reads CASNSRTGKNEAFF. The CDR3, as DNA: TGTGCCAGCAACAGTAGGACAGGGAAGAATGAAGCTTTCTTT.